What follows are 5 T cell receptor beta chains derived from one specimen sequenced in a study of technical replicates of blood from four donors. TCRdb's table, derived via immunoSEQ multiplex PCR, lists solely in-frame clones and lacks some. Among roughly 93,000 clones listed, approximately 95% were seen once. The specimen sequenced was T cells isolated from PBMCs. The origin of the receptors is a human donor in good health.

The chain employs TRBV4-1 and TRBJ2-3, with D possibly TRBD1 on 5 matching bases. The length of the CDR3 is 14 residues. The V gene's germline CDR1 is MGHRA and CDR2 YSYEKL. Trimming removed 1 base at V and 4 bases at J, with 9 bases between. This chain's CDR3 is CASSQVKGPDTQYF. Written as DNA, the CDR3 is TGCGCCAGCAGCCAAGTCAAGGGGCCAGATACGCAGTATTTT.

This clone was counted once. The DNA of the CDR3 is TGTGCCAGCAGCTCGGATGGGGGCAGGTACACCGGGGAGCTGTTTTTT. It specifies CASSSDGGRYTGELFF. V usage is TRBV5-4 and J usage is TRBJ2-2; TRBD1 is a possible D gene (6 bases). CDR1 and CDR2 from the germline V gene are SGHNT and YYREEE (reference sequence). V lost 3 bases, J lost 3 bases, and 15 bases lay in between. CDR3 length equals 16 residues.

This sequence joins TRBV5-1 and TRBJ2-2; tentatively, D is TRBD1 (6 bases). The CDR3 has 16 amino acids. Trimming shortened V by 5 bases and J by 4 bases, and 18 bases separated the two germline ends. The germline V gene encodes CDR1 SGHRS and CDR2 YFSETQ. CDR3 region: CASRTGSLGATGELFF. For the CDR3, the DNA is TGCGCCAGCAGAACAGGGTCTCTTGGGGCCACCGGGGAGCTGTTTTTT.

The gene calls are TRBV27 and TRBJ2-7, with 10 positions matching TRBD1. The germline V gene encodes CDR1 MNHEY and CDR2 SMNVEV (reference sequence). After removal of 5 bases from V and 0 bases from J, the junction contained 4 bases not matched to a gene. The CDR3 contains 15 residues. The CDR3 spells CASSIGTGDSYEQYF. The CDR3 DNA reads as TGTGCCAGCAGTATCGGGACAGGGGACTCCTACGAGCAGTACTTC.

Concerning this clone itself: The germline gene is not matched at one end of the junction; a read error may be the cause. Other DNA sequences in this sample translate to the same CDR3. V gene TRBV5-1 combines with J gene TRBJ2-7, with TRBD2 identical over 9 bases. Germline V gene lookup returns CDR1 SGHRS and CDR2 YFSETQ. The CDR3 length is 17 residues. The CDR3 nucleotides read TGTGCCAGCAGCTTGGCCACGCGGACTAGCGATTCCTACGAGCAGTACTTC. Translation: CASSLATRTSDSYEQYF.